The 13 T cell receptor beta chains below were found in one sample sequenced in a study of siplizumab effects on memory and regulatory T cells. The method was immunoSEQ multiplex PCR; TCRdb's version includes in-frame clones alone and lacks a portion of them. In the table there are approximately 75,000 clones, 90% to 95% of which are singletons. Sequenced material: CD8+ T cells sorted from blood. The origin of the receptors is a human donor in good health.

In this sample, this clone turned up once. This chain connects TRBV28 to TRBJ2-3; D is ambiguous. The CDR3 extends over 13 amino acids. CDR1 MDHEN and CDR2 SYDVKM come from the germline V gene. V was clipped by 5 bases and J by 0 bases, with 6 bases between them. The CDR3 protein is CASSPQSTDTQYF. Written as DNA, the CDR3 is TGTGCCAGCAGTCCTCAAAGCACAGATACGCAGTATTTT.

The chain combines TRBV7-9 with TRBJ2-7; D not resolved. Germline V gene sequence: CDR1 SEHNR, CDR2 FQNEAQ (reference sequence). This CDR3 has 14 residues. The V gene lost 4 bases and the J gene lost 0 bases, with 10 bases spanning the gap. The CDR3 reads CASSSSLGSYEQYF. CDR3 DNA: TGTGCCAGCAGCTCTTCTCTGGGCTCCTACGAGCAGTACTTC.

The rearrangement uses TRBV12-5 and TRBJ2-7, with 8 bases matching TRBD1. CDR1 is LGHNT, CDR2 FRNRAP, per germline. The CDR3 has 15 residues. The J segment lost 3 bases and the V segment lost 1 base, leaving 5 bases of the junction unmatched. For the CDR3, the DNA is TGTGCTAGTGGTTTGGGAGCAGGGGGCCTCTACGAGCAGTACTTC. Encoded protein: CASGLGAGGLYEQYF.

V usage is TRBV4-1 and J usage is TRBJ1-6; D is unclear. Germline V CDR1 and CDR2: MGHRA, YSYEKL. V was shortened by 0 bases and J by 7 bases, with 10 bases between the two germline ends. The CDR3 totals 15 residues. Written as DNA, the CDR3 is TGCGCCAGCAGCCAAGATTGGATGACCAATTCACCCCTCCACTTT. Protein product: CASSQDWMTNSPLHF.

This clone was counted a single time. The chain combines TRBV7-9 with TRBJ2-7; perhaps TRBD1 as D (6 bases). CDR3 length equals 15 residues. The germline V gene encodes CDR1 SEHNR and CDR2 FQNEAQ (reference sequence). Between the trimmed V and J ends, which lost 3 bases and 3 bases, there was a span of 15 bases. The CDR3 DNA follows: TGTGCCAGCAGCTTTGAGGAACAGGGATACTACGAGCAGTACTTC. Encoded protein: CASSFEEQGYYEQYF.

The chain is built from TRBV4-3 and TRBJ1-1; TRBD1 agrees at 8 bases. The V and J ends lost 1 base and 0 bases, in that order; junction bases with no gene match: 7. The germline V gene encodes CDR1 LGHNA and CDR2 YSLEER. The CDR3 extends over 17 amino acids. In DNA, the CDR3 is TGCGCCAGCAGCCAAGGGACAGGGATCGGGATGAACACTGAAGCTTTCTTT. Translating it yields CASSQGTGIGMNTEAFF.

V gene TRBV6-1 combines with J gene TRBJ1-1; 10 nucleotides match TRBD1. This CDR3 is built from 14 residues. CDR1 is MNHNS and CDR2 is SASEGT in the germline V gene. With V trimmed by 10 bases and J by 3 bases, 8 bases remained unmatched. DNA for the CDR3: TGTGCCATACGACAGGGGGCGGGAGACACTGAAGCTTTCTTT. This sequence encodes CAIRQGAGDTEAFF.

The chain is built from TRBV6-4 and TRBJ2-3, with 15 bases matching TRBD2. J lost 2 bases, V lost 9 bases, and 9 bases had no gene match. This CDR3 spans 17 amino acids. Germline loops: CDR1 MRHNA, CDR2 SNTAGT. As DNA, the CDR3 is TGTGCCAGACCGAGGACTAGCGGGGGGGCGACCACAGATACGCAGTATTTT. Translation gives CARPRTSGGATTDTQYF.

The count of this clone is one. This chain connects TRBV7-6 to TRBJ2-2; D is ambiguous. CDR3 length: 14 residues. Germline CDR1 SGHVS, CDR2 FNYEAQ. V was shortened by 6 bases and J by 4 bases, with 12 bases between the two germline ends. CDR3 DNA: TGTGCCAGCAGTTTTAGCTCTCCCACCGGGGAGCTGTTTTTT. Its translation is CASSFSSPTGELFF.

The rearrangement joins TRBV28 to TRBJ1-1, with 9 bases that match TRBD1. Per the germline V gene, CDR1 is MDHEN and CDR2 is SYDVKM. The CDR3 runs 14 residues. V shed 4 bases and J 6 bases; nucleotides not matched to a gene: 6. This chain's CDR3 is CASSYRGRIPEAFF. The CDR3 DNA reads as TGTGCCAGCAGTTACAGGGGGCGAATCCCTGAAGCTTTCTTT.

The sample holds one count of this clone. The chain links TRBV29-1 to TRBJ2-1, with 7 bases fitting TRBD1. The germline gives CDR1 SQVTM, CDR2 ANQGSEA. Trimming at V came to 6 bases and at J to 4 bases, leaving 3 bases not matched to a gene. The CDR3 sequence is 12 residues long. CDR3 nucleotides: TGCAGCGTGGGGACAGATTACAATGAGCAGTTCTTC. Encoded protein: CSVGTDYNEQFF.

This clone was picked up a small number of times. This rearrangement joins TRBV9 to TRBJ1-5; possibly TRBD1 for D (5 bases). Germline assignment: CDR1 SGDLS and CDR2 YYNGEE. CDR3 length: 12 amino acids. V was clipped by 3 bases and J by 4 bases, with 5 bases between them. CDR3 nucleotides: TGTGCCAGCAGCGCAGGGAATCAGCCCCAGCATTTT. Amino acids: CASSAGNQPQHF.

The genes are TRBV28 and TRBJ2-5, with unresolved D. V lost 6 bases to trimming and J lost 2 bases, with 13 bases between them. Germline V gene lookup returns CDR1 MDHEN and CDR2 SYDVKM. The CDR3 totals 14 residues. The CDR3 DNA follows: TGTGCCAGCAGCCTACGGACGGTTCAAGAGACCCAGTACTTC. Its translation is CASSLRTVQETQYF.